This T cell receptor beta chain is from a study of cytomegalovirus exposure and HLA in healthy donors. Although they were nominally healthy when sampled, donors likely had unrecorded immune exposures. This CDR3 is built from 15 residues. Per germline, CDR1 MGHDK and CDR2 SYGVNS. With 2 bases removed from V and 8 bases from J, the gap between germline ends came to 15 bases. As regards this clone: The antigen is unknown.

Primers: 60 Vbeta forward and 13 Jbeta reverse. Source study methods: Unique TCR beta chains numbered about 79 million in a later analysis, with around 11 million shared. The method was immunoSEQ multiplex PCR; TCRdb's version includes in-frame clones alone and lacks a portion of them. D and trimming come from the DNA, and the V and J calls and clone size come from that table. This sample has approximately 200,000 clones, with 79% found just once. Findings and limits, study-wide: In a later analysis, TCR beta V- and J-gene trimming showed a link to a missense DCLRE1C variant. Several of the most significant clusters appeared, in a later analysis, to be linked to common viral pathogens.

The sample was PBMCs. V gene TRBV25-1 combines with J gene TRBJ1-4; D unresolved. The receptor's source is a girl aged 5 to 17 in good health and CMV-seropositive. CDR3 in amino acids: CASSEPRPKEEKLFF. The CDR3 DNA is TGTGCCAGCAGTGAACCCCGGCCCAAGGAGGAAAAACTGTTTTTT.